The 3 T cell receptor beta chains reported below all come from one sample, sequenced in a study of technical replicates of blood from four donors. Libraries were prepared by immunoSEQ multiplex PCR; TCRdb keeps only in-frame clonotypes and omits some of them. The sample holds about 76,000 clones, roughly 96% seen once. Sequencing input: T cells isolated from PBMCs. These receptors were obtained from a human donor in good health.

J is TRBJ2-1 and V is TRBV7-9; the match to TRBD2 covers 7 bases. The CDR3 spans 14 residues. J gave up 8 bases and V 3 bases, and 7 bases lay outside the gene matches. CDR1 SEHNR and CDR2 FQNEAQ come from the germline V gene (reference sequence). The CDR3 loop reads CASSFSGGLDEQFF. In nucleotides, the CDR3 is TGTGCCAGCAGCTTTTCGGGGGGTCTGGATGAGCAGTTCTTC. The full variable domain, its missing parts supplied by reference TRBV7-9 and TRBJ2-1, is DTGVSQNPRHKITKRGQNVTFRCDPISEHNRLYWYRQTLGQGPEFLTYFQNEAQLEKSRLLSDRFSAERPKGSFSTLEIQRTEQGDSAMYLCASSFSGGLDEQFFGPGTRLTVL.

The V call is TRBV6-1, the J call TRBJ1-2; 8 bases line up with TRBD1. V lost 6 bases, J lost 0 bases, and 3 bases stayed unmatched. CDR1 is MNHNS and CDR2 is SASEGT in the germline V gene. CDR3 size: 14 residues. The CDR3 protein is CASRLTGANYGYTF. The CDR3 DNA reads as TGTGCCAGCAGACTGACAGGGGCTAACTATGGCTACACCTTC.

A note on this clone: One end of the junction does not line up with germline, which may come from a read error. The gene calls are TRBV6-1 and TRBJ2-7; TRBD1 aligns across 7 bases. Per germline, CDR1 MNHNS and CDR2 SASEGT. This CDR3 region has 14 residues. DNA of the CDR3: TGTGCCAGCAGTGAAGCGCGGGTAGGGACAGCCTGGAACTTC. It codes for CASSEARVGTAWNF.